These T cell receptor beta chains were read from a single sample in a study of identical twins. Each CDR3 protein is one row after TCRdb ran MiXCR on the 5' RACE reads. The sample records around 650,000 distinct CDR3 sequences, around 7.4% being singletons. The same sample was also used in a study of yellow fever vaccine responses in identical twins.

The material sequenced was PBMCs. These receptors were collected from a woman younger than 30 in good health. CDR3s include the opening cysteine and the closing phenylalanine or tryptophan. Each record gives: V gene, CDR3 protein.

v_gene: TRBV7-9
CDR3aa: CASSFVGLASYNEQFF

v_gene: TRBV29-1
CDR3aa: CSVRTGGAGEQYF

v_gene: TRBV6-1
CDR3aa: CASSPTPRLEHEQYF

v_gene: TRBV2
CDR3aa: CASTLRSLGDNSPLHF

v_gene: TRBV5-1
CDR3aa: CASSFRDRSYEQYF

v_gene: TRBV5-1
CDR3aa: CASTDQFGTDTQYF

v_gene: TRBV28
CDR3aa: CASRPGTFTDTQYF

v_gene: TRBV12-3/TRBV12-4
CDR3aa: CASSSSGPDTQYF

v_gene: TRBV6-1
CDR3aa: CASSMTGSNEQFF

v_gene: TRBV5-1
CDR3aa: CASSPGAGRYNEQFF

v_gene: TRBV12-3/TRBV12-4
CDR3aa: CASSFGGLGNTIYF

v_gene: TRBV20-1
CDR3aa: CSARDWRKTSTDTQYF

v_gene: TRBV2
CDR3aa: CASSDPGQYQETQYF

v_gene: TRBV28
CDR3aa: CASSNLGTGGFNEQFF

v_gene: TRBV29-1
CDR3aa: CSVEFPGYEQYF

v_gene: TRBV29-1
CDR3aa: CRGTGSPRTGSNTGELFF

v_gene: TRBV5-1
CDR3aa: CASSIGPTQETQYF

v_gene: TRBV20-1
CDR3aa: CSANPGTGGETQYF

v_gene: TRBV5-1
CDR3aa: CASSVFSSGNTIYF

v_gene: TRBV7-9
CDR3aa: CASSFLRTTDTQYF

v_gene: TRBV28
CDR3aa: CASSKAGTSGSKYEQYF

v_gene: TRBV10-3
CDR3aa: CAISSGTHQRDTQYF

v_gene: TRBV7-8
CDR3aa: CASSLAQKLRNEQFF

v_gene: TRBV14
CDR3aa: CASSHGDAQYF

v_gene: TRBV15
CDR3aa: CATSRAPNTDTQYF

v_gene: TRBV12-3/TRBV12-4
CDR3aa: CASSFPATMKQFF

v_gene: TRBV4-2
CDR3aa: CASSPLEEAGVWYNEQFF

v_gene: TRBV3-1
CDR3aa: CASSYSGLGDTQYF

v_gene: TRBV25-1
CDR3aa: CASSSHPRGNTGELFF

v_gene: TRBV3-1
CDR3aa: CASSQGLAGVEQFF

v_gene: TRBV10-3
CDR3aa: CAISESVDTQYF

v_gene: TRBV12-3/TRBV12-4
CDR3aa: CASSSWPSGTYEQYF

v_gene: TRBV3-1
CDR3aa: CASSQVRLARDNEQFF

v_gene: TRBV6-1
CDR3aa: CASSEWSRGNEKLFF

v_gene: TRBV29-1
CDR3aa: CSVSQDTQYF